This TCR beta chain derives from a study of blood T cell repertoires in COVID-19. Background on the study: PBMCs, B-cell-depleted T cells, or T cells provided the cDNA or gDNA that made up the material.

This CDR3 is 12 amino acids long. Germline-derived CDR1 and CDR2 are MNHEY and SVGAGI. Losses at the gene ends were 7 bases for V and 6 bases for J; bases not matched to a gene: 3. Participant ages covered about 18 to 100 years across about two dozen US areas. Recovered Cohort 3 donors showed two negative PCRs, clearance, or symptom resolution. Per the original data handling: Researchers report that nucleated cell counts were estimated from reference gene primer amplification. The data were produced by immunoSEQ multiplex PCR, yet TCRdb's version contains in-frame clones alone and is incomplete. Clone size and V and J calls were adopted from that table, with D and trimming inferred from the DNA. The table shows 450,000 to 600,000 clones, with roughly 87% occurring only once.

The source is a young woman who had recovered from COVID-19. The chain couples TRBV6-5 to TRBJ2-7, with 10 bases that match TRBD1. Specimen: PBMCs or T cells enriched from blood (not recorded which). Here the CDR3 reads CASTRTGGEQYF. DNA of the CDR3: TGTGCCAGCACCCGGACAGGGGGCGAGCAGTACTTC.